These T cell receptor beta chains were read from a single sample in a study of blood T cell repertoires in COVID-19. The method was immunoSEQ multiplex PCR; TCRdb's version includes in-frame clones alone and lacks a portion of them. The profile shows tens of thousands of clones, more than 75% of them singletons. Specimen: peripheral blood. Every receptor here comes from a human donor in a cohort sampled during active COVID-19. The CDR3 runs from the conserved cysteine through the conserved F or W. D genes are given only for firm matches. Rows give clone size only sometimes, using once, few, many, or a class for an expanded clone.

j_call v_call clone_size d_call cdr3_nt cdr3_aa
TRBJ1-2 TRBV6-5 . . TGTGCCAGCAGTTACATGGGGGGGTATGGCTACACCTTC CASSYMGGYGYTF
TRBJ2-7 TRBV4-1 . . TGCGCCAGCAGCCAGCCGGTTAGGGGTAGCGAGCAGTACTTC CASSQPVRGSEQYF
TRBJ2-7 TRBV5-4 . . TGTGCCAGCAGCTACCACCCGGTGAATTCCTACGAGCAGTACTTC CASSYHPVNSYEQYF
TRBJ2-5 TRBV7-2 . . TGTGCCAGCAGCTTAGGGGCAGCAAGAGAAACCCAGTACTTC CASSLGAARETQYF
TRBJ2-4 TRBV20-1 . . TGCAGTGCTAGTGAGTCGGACATTCAGTACTTC CSASESDIQYF
TRBJ2-7 TRBV7-8 . TRBD2 TGTGCCAGCAGCTTAGAACTAGCGGAGTACGAGCAGTACTTC CASSLELAEYEQYF
TRBJ2-3 TRBV3-1/TRBV3-2 . TRBD2 TGTGCCAGCAGCCAATCGTCTAGCGGGGGCACAGATACGCAGTATTTT CASSQSSSGGTDTQYF
TRBJ1-2 TRBV4-2 . TRBD1 TGTGCCAGCAGCCAAACACAGGGACAGGGGAATGGCTACACCTTC CASSQTQGQGNGYTF
TRBJ2-3 TRBV6-5 . TRBD2 TGTGCCAGCAGTACGGGACTAGCGGTCACAGATACGCAGTATTTT CASSTGLAVTDTQYF
TRBJ2-5 TRBV6-5 . . TGTGCCAGCAGGGAGAACCAAGGAGTTCAAGAGACCCAGTACTTC CASRENQGVQETQYF
TRBJ2-5 TRBV6-5 . TRBD1 TGTGCCAGCAGTTATAGACAGGGGAATACGCAGACCCAGTACTTC CASSYRQGNTQTQYF
TRBJ2-5 TRBV9 . . TGTGCCAGCAGCCTCCCTACTCCCCCAGAGACCCAGTACTTC CASSLPTPPETQYF
TRBJ2-3 TRBV11-3 . . TGTGCCAGCAGCTTGCGTAGCACAGATACGCAGTATTTT CASSLRSTDTQYF
TRBJ1-2 TRBV19 . . TGTGCCAGTAGTACCAGGACTGCCCCCAGTGGCTACACCTTC CASSTRTAPSGYTF
TRBJ1-3 TRBV10-1 . . TGCGCCAGCAAGGACACTTCTTTCTCTGGAAACACCATATATTTT CASKDTSFSGNTIYF
TRBJ2-1 TRBV5-1 . . TGCGCCAGCAGCTATGGTCCCGACGCTACGGGGACCTACAATGAGCAGTTCTTC CASSYGPDATGTYNEQFF
TRBJ2-1 TRBV4-1 . . TGCGCCAGCAGCCAGGACCCTGTGAGGGCGCTCAATGAGCAGTTCTTC CASSQDPVRALNEQFF
TRBJ2-2 TRBV3-1/TRBV3-2 medium-sized . TGTGCCAGCAGCCAAGGACTAGATGTCGGGGAGCTGTTTTTT CASSQGLDVGELFF
TRBJ2-1 TRBV4-2 . TRBD2 TGTGCCAGCAGCCAAGGTAGCGGGGAATACAATGAGCAGTTCTTC CASSQGSGEYNEQFF
TRBJ2-5 TRBV5-5 . TRBD2 TGTGCCAGCACCCGGGGGAGGGTCATCCAAGAGACCCAGTACTTC CASTRGRVIQETQYF
TRBJ2-7 TRBV2 . . TGTGCCAGCAGGGCGGCGAGCTCCTACGAGCAGTACTTC CASRAASSYEQYF
TRBJ2-5 TRBV30 . . TGTGCCTGGAAACTGTCGTACCAAGAGACCCAGTACTTC CAWKLSYQETQYF
TRBJ1-5 TRBV28 . . TGTGCCAGCAGTTCTCCGGCGGGGGCTCAGCCCCAGCATTTT CASSSPAGAQPQHF
TRBJ2-5 TRBV6-4 . TRBD2 TGTGCCAGCAGTCCCGGGACTAGCGGGTCCCAGTACTTC CASSPGTSGSQYF
TRBJ2-2 TRBV7-2 . . TGTGCCAGCAGCCCACAGGGACCTACGAACACCGGGGAGCTGTTTTTT CASSPQGPTNTGELFF
TRBJ1-4 TRBV3-1/TRBV3-2 . . TGTGCCAGCAGCTTCCAGGAAAAACTGTTTTTT CASSFQEKLFF
TRBJ2-7 TRBV9 . TRBD1 TGTGCCAGCAGCGTCTCGGGACAGGGCTTCTACGAGCAGTACTTC CASSVSGQGFYEQYF
TRBJ2-3 TRBV5-1 . . TGCGCCAGCAGCTCCTCGGGACAATATACGCAGTATTTT CASSSSGQYTQYF
TRBJ2-3 TRBV11-3 few . TGTGCCAGCAGCTTAGGCGGCGGGGCGGGAGATACGCAGTATTTT CASSLGGGAGDTQYF
TRBJ2-3 TRBV28 . TRBD1 TGTGCCAGCAGCACTTCGGGACAGCGGACAGATACGCAGTATTTT CASSTSGQRTDTQYF
TRBJ1-1 TRBV19 . TRBD1 TGTGCCAGTAGACTCGACAGGGCCCCCATGAACACTGAAGCTTTCTTT CASRLDRAPMNTEAFF
TRBJ2-6 TRBV27 . . TGTGCCAGCCTGAGGGCTGGGGCCAACGTCCTGACTTTC CASLRAGANVLTF
TRBJ2-5 TRBV7-6 . TRBD2 TGTGCCAGCAGCTTAACTAGCGGGGGGGCGGAGACCCAGTACTTC CASSLTSGGAETQYF
TRBJ1-5 TRBV19 . TRBD1 TGTGCCAGTAGTAGAGGGACAGGGGAGAATCAGCCCCAGCATTTT CASSRGTGENQPQHF
TRBJ2-1 TRBV12-5 . . TGTGCTAGTGACCTTGGGAGCTCCTACAATGAGCAGTTCTTC CASDLGSSYNEQFF
TRBJ1-2 TRBV5-1 . TRBD1 TGCGCCAGCAGCCCCGGGACAGCCAAGGGTGGCTACACCTTC CASSPGTAKGGYTF
TRBJ1-4 TRBV9 . . TGTGCCAGCAGCCTCGGGACGGGGGGCCGTGAAAAACTGTTTTTT CASSLGTGGREKLFF